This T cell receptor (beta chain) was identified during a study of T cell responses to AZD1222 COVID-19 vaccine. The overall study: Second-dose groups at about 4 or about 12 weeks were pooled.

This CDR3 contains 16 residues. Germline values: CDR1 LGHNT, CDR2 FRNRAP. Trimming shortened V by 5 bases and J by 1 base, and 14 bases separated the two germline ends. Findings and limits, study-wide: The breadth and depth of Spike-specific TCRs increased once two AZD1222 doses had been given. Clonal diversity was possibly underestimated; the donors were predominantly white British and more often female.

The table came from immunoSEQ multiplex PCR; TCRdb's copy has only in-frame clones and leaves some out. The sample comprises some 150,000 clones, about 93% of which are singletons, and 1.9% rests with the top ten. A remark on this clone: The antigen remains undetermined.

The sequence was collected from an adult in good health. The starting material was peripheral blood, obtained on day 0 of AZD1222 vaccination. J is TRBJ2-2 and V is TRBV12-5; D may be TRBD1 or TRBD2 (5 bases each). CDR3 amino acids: CASGATGTQNTGELFF. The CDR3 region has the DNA TGTGCTAGTGGTGCAACCGGGACCCAGAACACCGGGGAGCTGTTTTTT.